This T cell receptor (beta chain) was sequenced in a study of technical replicates of blood from a few donors. The assay was immunoSEQ multiplex PCR, and TCRdb's table has in-frame clones only and misses some. Of more than 55,000 clones in the sample, almost 95% are singletons; the top ten hold about 0.4%. V was clipped by 5 bases and J by 3 bases; unmatched bases: 7. Per the germline V gene, CDR1 is MDHEN and CDR2 is SYDVKM. The CDR3 has 14 amino acids. Sequencing used T cells isolated from PBMCs. This sequence joins TRBV28 and TRBJ2-7; 7 positions agree with TRBD2. The receptor's source is a human donor in good health. CDR3 sequence reads: CASSISGMSYEQYF. The CDR3 coding sequence is TGTGCCAGCAGTATAAGCGGGATGAGCTACGAGCAGTACTTC.